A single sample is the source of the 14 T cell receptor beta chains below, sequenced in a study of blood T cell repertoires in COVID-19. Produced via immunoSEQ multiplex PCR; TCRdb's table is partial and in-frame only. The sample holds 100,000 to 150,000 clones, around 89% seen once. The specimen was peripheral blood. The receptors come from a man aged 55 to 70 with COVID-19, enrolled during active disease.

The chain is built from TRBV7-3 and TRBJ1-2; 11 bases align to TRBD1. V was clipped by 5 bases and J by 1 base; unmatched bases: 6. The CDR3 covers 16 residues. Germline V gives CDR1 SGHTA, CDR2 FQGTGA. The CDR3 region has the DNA TGTGCCAGCAGCCCGGGGACAGGGGGTAATAACTATGGCTACACCTTC. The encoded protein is CASSPGTGGNNYGYTF.

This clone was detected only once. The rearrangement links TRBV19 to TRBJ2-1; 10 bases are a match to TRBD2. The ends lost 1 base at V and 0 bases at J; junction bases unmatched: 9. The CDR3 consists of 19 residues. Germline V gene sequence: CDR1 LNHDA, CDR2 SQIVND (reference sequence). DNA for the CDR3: TGTGCCAGTAGTATAGCCCTACTAGCGGGGACAAGCTCCTACAATGAGCAGTTCTTC. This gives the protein CASSIALLAGTSSYNEQFF.

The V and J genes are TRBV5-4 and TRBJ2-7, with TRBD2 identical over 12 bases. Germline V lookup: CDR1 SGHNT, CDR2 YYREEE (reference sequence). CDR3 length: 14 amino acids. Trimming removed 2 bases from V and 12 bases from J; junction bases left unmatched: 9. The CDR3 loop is CASSLGLAGGHRYF. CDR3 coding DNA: TGTGCCAGCAGCTTAGGGCTAGCGGGGGGGCATCGGTACTTC. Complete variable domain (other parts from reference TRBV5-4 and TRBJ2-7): ETGVTQSPTHLIKTRGQQVTLRCSSQSGHNTVSWYQQALGQGPQFIFQYYREEENGRGNFPPRFSGLQFPNYSSELNVNALELDDSALYLCASSLGLAGGHRYFGPGTRLTVT.

The CDR3 sequence: CASSVEAGTGDDYEQYF. CDR3 in DNA: TGTGCCAGCAGCGTAGAAGCCGGGACAGGGGACGACTACGAGCAGTACTTC. This chain connects TRBV9 to TRBJ2-7; 10 bases map to TRBD1. The CDR3 is made up of 17 amino acids. The V gene end was trimmed by 0 bases and the J gene end by 3 bases; junction bases not matched to a gene: 9. Germline lookup yields CDR1 SGDLS and CDR2 YYNGEE. Full variable domain (missing parts from reference TRBV9 and TRBJ2-7): DSGVTQTPKHLITATGQRVTLRCSPRSGDLSVYWYQQSLDQGLQFLIQYYNGEERAKGNILERFSAQQFPDLHSELNLSSLELGDSALYFCASSVEAGTGDDYEQYFGPGTRLTVT.

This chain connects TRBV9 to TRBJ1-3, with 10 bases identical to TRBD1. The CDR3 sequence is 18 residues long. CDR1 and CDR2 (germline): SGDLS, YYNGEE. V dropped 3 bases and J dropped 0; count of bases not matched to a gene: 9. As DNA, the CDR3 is TGTGCCAGCAGCGCCCTGGGGGACAGGGGCCTCTCTGGAAACACCATATATTTT. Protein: CASSALGDRGLSGNTIYF.

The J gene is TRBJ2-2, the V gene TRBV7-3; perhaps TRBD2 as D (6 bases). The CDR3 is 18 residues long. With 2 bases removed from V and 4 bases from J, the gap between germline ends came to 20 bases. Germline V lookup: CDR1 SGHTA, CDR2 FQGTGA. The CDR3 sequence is CASSLGFGFGTRTGELFF. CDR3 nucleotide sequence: TGTGCCAGCAGCTTAGGTTTTGGGTTCGGGACTCGCACCGGGGAGCTGTTTTTT.

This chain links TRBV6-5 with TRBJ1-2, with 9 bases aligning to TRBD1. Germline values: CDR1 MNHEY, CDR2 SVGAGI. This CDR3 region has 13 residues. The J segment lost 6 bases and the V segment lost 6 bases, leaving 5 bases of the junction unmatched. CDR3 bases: TGTGCCAGCAGCCGGGACAGGGCAGATGGCTACACCTTC. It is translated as CASSRDRADGYTF.

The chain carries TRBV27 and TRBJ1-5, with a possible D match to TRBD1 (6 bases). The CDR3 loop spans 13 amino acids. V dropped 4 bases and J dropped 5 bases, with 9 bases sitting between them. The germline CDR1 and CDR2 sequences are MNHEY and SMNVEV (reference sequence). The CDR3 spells CASSWYRDQPQHF. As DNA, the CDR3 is TGTGCCAGCAGTTGGTACAGGGATCAGCCCCAGCATTTT.

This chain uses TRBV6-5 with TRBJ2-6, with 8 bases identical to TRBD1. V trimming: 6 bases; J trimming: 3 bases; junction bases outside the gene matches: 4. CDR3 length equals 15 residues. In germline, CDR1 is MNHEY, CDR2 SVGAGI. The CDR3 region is CASRAGGRGANVLTF. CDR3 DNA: TGTGCCAGCAGAGCAGGGGGCCGTGGGGCCAACGTCCTGACTTTC.

The CDR3 loop reads CASSLVGGNEAFF. The CDR3, as DNA: TGCGCCAGCAGCTTGGTTGGCGGGAATGAAGCTTTCTTT. The chain links TRBV5-1 to TRBJ1-1; D is unresolved. Germline V gives CDR1 SGHRS, CDR2 YFSETQ. The CDR3 is made up of 13 amino acids. Trimming took 0 bases from V and 7 from J, leaving 10 bases between them.

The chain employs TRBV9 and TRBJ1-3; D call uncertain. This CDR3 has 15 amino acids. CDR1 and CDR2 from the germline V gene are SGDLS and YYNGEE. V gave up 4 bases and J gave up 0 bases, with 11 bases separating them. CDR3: CASSLPGSSGNTIYF. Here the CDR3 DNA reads TGTGCCAGCAGCCTCCCGGGGAGCTCTGGAAACACCATATATTTT.

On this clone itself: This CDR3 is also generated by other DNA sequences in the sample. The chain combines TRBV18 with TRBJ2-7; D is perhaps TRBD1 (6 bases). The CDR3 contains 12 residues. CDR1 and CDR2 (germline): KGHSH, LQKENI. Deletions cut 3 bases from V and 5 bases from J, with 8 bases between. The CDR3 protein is CASSPDRNEQYF. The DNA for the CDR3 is TGTGCCAGCTCACCGGACAGAAACGAGCAGTACTTC.

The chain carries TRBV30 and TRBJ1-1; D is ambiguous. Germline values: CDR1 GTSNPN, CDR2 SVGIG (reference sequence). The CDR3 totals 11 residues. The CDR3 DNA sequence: TGTAGTTATGCTAAGAGCACTGAAGCTTTCTTT. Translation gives CSYAKSTEAFF.

DNA for the CDR3: TGTGCCAGTAGGGGCGCAGGGGGCGCCTCAAATGAGCAGTTCTTC. Translated, it gives CASRGAGGASNEQFF. The chain recombines TRBV19 with TRBJ2-1; 8 bases match TRBD1. V lost 6 bases to trimming and J lost 7 bases; unmatched junction nucleotides: 11. There are 15 residues in the CDR3. Germline CDR1 LNHDA, CDR2 SQIVND (reference sequence).